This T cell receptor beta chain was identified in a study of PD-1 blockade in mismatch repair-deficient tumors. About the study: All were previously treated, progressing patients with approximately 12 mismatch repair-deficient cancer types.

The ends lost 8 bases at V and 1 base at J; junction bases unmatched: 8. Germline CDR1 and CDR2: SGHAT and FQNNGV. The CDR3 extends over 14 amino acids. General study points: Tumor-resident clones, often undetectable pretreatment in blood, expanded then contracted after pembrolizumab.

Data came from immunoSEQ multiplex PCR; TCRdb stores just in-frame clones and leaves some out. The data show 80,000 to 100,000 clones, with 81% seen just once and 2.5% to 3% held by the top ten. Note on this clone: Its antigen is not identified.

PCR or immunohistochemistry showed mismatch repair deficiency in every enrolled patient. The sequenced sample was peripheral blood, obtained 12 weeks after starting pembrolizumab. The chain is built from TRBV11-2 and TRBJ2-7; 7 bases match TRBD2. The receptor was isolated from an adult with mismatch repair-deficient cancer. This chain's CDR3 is CASGRDSYSYEQYF. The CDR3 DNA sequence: TGTGCCAGCGGGAGGGACTCTTATTCCTACGAGCAGTACTTC.